The source of this T cell receptor beta chain is a study of T-cell memory formation after mild COVID-19. Study overall: The TCR clusters were mostly specific to one donor. Study conclusions and caveats: CD8+ contracting clones occupied EMRA, while CD4+ ones occupied mainly CM and EM.

As to this clonotype: The antigen is unknown.

TCR alpha and TCR beta cDNA libraries carrying sample barcodes and UMIs came from 5'RACE with constant-segment primers. MiXCR, applied by TCRdb to the 5' RACE reads, yields one record per CDR3 protein. The repertoire holds 500,000 to 550,000 distinct CDR3 sequences, with 20% as singletons. Per the germline V gene, CDR1 is LNHNV and CDR2 is YYDKDF (reference sequence). The V and J ends lost 3 bases and 5 bases respectively, with 15 bases between them. The CDR3 length is 15 residues. The sample consisted of PBMCs or a T cell subset sorted from them (not recorded which). The chain couples TRBV15 to TRBJ2-3; D possibly corresponds to TRBD2 (5 bases). This TCR derives from an adult woman who had mild COVID-19 (a few samples of this study predate the infection). Cell type and time point are not known. The CDR3 loop is CATSSHAPGGDTQYF. DNA for the CDR3: TGTGCCACCAGCAGTCACGCTCCCGGAGGAGATACGCAGTATTTT.